This T cell receptor beta chain emerged from a study of control samples from healthy donors and cancer patients. Trimming removed 4 bases from V and 4 bases from J, with 11 bases in between. The CDR3 runs to 14 residues. TCRdb's copy holds only in-frame clones and misses some; the assay was immunoSEQ multiplex PCR. The table has some 99,000 clones, about nine tenths seen once. The sample comprised blood. The TCR sequence derives from a human donor in good health. The donor label of this sample is uncertain. This rearrangement joins TRBV23-1 to TRBJ1-5; D uncertain. TRBV23-1 is designated an ORF whose function remains uncertain. The CDR3 bases are TGCGCCAGCAGTCTAGGAGTTCGGAATCAGCCCCAGCATTTT. Translating gives CASSLGVRNQPQHF.